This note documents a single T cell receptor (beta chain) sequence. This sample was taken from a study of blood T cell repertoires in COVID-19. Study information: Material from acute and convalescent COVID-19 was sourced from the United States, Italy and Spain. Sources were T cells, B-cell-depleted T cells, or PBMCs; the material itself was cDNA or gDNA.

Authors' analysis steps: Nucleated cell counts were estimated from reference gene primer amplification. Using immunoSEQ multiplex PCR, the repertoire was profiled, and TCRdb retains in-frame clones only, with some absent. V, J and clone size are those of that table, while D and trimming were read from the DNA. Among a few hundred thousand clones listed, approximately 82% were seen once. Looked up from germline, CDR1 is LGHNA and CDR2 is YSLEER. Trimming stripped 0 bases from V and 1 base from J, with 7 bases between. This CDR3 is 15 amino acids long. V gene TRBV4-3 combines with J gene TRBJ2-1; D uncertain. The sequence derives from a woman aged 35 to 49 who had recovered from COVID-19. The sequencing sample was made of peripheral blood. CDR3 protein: CASSQERVSYNEQFF. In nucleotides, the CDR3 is TGCGCCAGCAGCCAAGAACGGGTGTCCTACAATGAGCAGTTCTTC.